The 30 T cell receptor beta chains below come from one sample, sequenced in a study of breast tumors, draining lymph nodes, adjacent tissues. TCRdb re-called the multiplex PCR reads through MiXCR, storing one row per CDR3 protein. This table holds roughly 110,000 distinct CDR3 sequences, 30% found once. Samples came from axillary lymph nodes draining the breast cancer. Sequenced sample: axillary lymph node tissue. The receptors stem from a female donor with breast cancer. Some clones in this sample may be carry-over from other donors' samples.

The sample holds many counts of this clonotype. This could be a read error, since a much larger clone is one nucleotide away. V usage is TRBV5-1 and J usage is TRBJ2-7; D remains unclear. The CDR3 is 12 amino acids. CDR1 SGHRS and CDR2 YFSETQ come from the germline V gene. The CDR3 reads CASSLEGDEHYF. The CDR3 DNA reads TGCGCCAGCAGCTTGGAGGGCGACGAGCACTACTTC.

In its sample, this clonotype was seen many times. CDR3 nucleotides: TGTGCCAGTAGTATTGCCCAAATTTCCCTTTCTGGCTACACCTTC. This codes for CASSIAQISLSGYTF. The rearrangement links TRBV19 to TRBJ1-2; D gene uncertain. Germline assignment: CDR1 LNHDA and CDR2 SQIVND (reference sequence). This CDR3 spans 15 amino acids. V gave up 3 bases and J gave up 7 bases, with 18 bases separating them.

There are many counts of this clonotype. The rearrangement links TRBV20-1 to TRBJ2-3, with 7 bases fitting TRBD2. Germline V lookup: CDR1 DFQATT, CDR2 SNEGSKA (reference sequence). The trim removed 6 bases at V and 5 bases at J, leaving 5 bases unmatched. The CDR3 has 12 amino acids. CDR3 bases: TGCAGTGCGTACCGGGAGGAAGATACGCAGTATTTT. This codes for CSAYREEDTQYF.

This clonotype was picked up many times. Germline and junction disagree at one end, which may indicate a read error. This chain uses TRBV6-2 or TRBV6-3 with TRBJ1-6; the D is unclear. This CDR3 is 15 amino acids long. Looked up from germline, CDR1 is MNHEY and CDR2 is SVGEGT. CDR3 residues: CASSHSRKGESPLHF. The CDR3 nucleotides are TGTGCCAGCAGTCACTCGAGAAAGGGCGAGTCACCCCTCCACTTT.

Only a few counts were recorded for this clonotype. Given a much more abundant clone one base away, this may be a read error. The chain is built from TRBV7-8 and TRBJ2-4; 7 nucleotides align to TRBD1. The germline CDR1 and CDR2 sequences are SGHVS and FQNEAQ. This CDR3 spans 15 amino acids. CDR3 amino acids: CASMSGQDLWGIQHF. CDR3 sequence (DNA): TGTGCCAGCATGTCTGGACAGGACCTTTGGGGCATTCAGCACTTC.

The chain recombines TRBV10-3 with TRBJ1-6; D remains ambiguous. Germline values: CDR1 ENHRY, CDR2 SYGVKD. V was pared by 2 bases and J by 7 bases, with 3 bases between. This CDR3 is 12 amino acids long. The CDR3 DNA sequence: TGTGCCATCAGTGAGGCAAATTCACCCCTCCACTTT. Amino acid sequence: CAISEANSPLHF.

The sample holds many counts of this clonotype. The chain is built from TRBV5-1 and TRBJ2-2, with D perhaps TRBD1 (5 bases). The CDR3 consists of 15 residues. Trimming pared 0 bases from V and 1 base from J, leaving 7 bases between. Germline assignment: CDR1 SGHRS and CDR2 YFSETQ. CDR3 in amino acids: CASSLGQLNTGELFF. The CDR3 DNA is TGCGCCAGCAGCTTGGGACAGCTGAACACCGGGGAGCTGTTTTTT.

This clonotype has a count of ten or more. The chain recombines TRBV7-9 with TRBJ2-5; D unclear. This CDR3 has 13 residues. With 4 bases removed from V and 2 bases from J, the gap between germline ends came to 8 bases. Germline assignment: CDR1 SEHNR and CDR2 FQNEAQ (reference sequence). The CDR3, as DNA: TGTGCCAGCAGCTCTCTAGTACAAGAGACCCAGTACTTC. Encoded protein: CASSSLVQETQYF.

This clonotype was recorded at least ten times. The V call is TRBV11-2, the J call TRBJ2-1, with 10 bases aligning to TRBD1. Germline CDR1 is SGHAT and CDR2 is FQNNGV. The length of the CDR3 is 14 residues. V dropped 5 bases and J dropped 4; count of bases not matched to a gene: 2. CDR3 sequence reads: CASSPGQGYNEQFF. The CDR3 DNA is TGTGCCAGCAGCCCGGGACAGGGGTACAATGAGCAGTTCTTC.

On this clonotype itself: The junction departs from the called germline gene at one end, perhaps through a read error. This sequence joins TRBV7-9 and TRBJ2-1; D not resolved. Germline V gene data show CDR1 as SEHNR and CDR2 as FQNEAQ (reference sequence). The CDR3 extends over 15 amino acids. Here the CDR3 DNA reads TGTGCCAGCAGCTTACTTTCGGTCCGTAACAACGAGCACTTCTTC. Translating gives CASSLLSVRNNEHFF.

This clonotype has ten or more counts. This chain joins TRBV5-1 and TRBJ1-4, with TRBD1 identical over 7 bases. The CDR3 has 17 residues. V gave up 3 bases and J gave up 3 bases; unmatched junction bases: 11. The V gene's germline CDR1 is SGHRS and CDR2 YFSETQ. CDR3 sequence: CASSYNPGQKANEKLFF. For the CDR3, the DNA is TGCGCCAGCAGCTACAACCCGGGACAGAAAGCTAATGAAAAACTGTTTTTT.

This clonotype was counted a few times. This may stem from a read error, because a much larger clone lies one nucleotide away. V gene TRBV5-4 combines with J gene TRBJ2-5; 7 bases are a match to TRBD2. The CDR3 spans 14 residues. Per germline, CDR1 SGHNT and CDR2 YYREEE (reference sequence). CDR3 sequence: CASTGTTVKEAQYF. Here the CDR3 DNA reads TGTGCCAGCACCGGGACTACCGTTAAAGAGGCCCAGTACTTC.

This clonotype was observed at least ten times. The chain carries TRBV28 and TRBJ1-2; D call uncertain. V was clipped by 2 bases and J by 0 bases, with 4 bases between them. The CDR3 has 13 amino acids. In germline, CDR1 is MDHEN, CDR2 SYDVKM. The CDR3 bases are TGTGCCAGCAGTTTAACAGCTAACTATGGCTACACCTTC. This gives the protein CASSLTANYGYTF.

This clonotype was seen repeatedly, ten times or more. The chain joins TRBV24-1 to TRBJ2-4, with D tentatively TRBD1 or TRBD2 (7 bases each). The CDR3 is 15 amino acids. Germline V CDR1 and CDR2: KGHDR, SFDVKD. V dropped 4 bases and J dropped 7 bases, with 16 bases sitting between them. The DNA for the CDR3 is TGTGCCACCAGTGAGCCCGGGGAGGGGGCGAACATTCAGTACTTC. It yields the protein CATSEPGEGANIQYF.

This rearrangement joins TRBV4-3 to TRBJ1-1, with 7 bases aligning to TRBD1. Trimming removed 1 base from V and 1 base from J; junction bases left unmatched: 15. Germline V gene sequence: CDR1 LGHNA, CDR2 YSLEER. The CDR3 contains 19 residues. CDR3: CASSQAYTGDRFKNTEAFF. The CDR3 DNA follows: TGCGCCAGCAGCCAAGCATACACAGGGGATAGATTCAAGAACACTGAAGCTTTCTTT.

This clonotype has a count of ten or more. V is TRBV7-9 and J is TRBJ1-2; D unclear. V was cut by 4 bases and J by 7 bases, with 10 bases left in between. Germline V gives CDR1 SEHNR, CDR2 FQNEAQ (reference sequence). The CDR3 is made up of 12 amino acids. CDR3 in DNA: TGTGCCAGCAGCTCCCGTGAAGGTGGCTACACCTTC. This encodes CASSSREGGYTF.

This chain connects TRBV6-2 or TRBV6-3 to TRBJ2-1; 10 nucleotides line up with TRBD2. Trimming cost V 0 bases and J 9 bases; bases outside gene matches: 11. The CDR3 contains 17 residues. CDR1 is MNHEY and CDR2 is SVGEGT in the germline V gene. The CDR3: CASSYSLAGVWDGEQFF. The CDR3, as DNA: TGTGCCAGCAGTTACTCGCTAGCGGGGGTTTGGGATGGTGAGCAGTTCTTC.

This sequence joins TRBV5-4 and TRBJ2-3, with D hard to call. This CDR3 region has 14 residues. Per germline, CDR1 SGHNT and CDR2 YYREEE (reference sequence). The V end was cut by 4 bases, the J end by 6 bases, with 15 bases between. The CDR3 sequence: CASSEALSTDTQYF. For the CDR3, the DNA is TGTGCCAGCAGCGAAGCTCTCTCCACGGATACGCAGTATTTT.

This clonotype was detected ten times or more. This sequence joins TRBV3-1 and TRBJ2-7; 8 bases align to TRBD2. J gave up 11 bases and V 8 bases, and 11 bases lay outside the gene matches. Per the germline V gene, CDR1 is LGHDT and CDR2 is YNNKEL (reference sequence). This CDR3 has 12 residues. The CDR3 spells CASWLAGQPKYF. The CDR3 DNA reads TGTGCCAGCTGGCTAGCGGGCCAACCCAAGTACTTC.

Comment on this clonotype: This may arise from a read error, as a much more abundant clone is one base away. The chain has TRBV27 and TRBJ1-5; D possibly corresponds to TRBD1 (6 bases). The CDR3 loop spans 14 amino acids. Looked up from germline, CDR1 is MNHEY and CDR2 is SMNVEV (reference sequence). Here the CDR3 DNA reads TGTGCCAGCAGTCCCGGTGGGGGGCGTCAGTCCCAGCATTTT. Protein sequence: CASSPGGGRQSQHF.

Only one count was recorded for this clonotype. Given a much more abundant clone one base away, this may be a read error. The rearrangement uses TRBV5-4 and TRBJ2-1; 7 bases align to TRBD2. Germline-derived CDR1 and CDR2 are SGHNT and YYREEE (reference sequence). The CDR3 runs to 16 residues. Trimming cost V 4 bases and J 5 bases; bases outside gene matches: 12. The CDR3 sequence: CASSEIAGSPHNEQFF. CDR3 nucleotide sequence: TGTGCCAGCAGCGAAATAGCGGGCTCGCCCCACAATGAGCAGTTCTTC.

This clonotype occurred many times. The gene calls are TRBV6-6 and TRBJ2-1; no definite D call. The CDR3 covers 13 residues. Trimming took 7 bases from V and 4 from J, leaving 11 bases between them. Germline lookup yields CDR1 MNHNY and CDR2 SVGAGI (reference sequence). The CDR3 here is CASTLDRYNEQFF. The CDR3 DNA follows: TGTGCCAGCACCCTGGACCGTTACAATGAGCAGTTCTTC.

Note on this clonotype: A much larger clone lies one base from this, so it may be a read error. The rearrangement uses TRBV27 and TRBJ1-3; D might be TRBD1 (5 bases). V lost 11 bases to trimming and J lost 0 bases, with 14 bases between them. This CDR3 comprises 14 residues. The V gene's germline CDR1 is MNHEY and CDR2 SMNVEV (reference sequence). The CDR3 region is CAPQGRVSGNTIYF. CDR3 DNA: TGTGCCCCCCAGGGCCGGGTCTCTGGAAACACCATATATTTT.

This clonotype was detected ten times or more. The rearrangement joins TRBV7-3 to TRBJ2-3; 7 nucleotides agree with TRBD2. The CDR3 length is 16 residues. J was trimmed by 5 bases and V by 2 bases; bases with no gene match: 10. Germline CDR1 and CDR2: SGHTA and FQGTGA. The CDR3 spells CASSLAGAGDRDTQYF. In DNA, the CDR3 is TGTGCCAGCAGCTTAGCCGGCGCGGGAGACAGAGATACGCAGTATTTT.

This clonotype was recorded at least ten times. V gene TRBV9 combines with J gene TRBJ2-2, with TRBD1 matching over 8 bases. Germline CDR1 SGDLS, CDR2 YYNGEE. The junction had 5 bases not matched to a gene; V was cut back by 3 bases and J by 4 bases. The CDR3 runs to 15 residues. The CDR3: CASSAGQGGTGELFF. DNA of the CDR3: TGTGCCAGCAGCGCCGGACAGGGCGGCACCGGGGAGCTGTTTTTT.

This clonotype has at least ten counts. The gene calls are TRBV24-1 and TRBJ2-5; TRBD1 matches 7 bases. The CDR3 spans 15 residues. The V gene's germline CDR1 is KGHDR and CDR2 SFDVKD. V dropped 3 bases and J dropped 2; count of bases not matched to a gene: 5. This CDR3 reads CATSDRQGYQETQYF. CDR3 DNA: TGTGCCACCAGTGATCGACAGGGTTATCAAGAGACCCAGTACTTC.

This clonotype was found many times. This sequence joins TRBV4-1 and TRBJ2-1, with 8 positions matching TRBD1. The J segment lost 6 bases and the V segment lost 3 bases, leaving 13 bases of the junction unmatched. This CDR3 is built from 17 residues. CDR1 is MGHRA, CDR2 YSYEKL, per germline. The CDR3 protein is CASSQSRDRPRGNEQFF. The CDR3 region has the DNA TGCGCCAGCAGCCAGTCCCGGGACAGGCCCAGGGGCAATGAGCAGTTCTTC.

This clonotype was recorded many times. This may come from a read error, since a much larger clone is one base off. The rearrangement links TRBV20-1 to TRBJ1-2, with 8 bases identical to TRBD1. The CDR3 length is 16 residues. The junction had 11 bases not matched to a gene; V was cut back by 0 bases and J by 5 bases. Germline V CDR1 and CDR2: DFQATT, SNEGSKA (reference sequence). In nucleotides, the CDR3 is TGCAGTGCTAGAGATTTGCACAGGGGGGCTTGGTATGGCTACACCTTC. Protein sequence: CSARDLHRGAWYGYTF.

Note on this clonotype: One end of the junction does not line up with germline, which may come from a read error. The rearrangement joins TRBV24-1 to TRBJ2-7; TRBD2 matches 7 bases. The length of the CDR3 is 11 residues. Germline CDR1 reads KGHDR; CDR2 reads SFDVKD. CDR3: CLRGSDYEQYF. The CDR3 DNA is TGCCTGCGGGGGTCTGACTACGAGCAGTACTTC.

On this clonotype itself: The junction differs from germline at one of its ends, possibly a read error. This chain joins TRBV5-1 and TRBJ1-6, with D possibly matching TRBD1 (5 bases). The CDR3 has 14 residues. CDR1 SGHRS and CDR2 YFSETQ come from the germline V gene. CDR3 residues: CASSLVGDNSPLHF. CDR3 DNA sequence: TGCGCCAGCAGCTTGGTGGGGGATAATTCCCCCCTCCACTTT.